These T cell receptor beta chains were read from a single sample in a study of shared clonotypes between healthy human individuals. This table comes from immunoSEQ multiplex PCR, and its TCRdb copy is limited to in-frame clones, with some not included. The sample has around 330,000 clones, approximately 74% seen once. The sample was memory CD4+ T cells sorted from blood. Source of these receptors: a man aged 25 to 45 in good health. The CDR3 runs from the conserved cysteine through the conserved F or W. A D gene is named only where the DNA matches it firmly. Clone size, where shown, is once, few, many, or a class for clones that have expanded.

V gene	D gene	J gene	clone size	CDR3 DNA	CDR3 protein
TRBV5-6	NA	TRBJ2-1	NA	TGTGCCAGCGGAAACTGGACTGTATACAATGAGCAGTTCTTC	CASGNWTVYNEQFF
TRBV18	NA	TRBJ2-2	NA	TGTGCCAGCTCACCATCGAACAGGGAGTACACCGGGGAGCTGTTTTTT	CASSPSNREYTGELFF
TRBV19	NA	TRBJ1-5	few	TGTGCCAGTAGTAGGTACGGGGGGGGTAGCAATCAGCCCCAGCATTTT	CASSRYGGGSNQPQHF
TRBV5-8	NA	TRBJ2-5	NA	TGTGCCAGCAGCTCCGCCTGGACCCAGTACTTC	CASSSAWTQYF
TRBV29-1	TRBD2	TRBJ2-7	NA	TGCAGCGTTGTGGGACTAGCGGGCCTATACGAGCAGTACTTC	CSVVGLAGLYEQYF
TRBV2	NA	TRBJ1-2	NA	TGTGCCAGCAGTGATGGCAAGTTGGGCTACACCTTC	CASSDGKLGYTF
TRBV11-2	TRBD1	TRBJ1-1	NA	TGTGCCAGCAGATTGGACGGACAGGGGGCCACTGAAGCTTTCTTT	CASRLDGQGATEAFF
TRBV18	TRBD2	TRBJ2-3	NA	TGTGCCAGCTCCGCCGGGACTAGCGGAGGCACAGATACGCAGTATTTT	CASSAGTSGGTDTQYF
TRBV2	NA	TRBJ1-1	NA	TGTGCCAGCAGTGATGGGGGAGGCACTGAAGCTTTCTTT	CASSDGGGTEAFF
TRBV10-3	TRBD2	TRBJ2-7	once	TGTGCCATCAAAAGCCTAGCGGGAGTCGAGCAGTACTTC	CAIKSLAGVEQYF
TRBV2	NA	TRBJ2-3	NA	TGTGCCAGCAGTGGGGATAGTAACACAGATACGCAGTATTTT	CASSGDSNTDTQYF
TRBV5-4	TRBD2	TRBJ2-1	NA	TGTGCCAGCAGCTTGACTAGCGGTTACAATGAGCAGTTCTTC	CASSLTSGYNEQFF
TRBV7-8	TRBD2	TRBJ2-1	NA	TGTGCCAGCAGCTTGGCTAGCGGGAGGGCCGTGCGGTGGAATGAGCAGTTCTTC	CASSLASGRAVRWNEQFF
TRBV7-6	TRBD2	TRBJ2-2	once	TGTGCCAGCAGCCAAATGACTAGCGGGATGGCCGGGGAGCTGTTTTTT	CASSQMTSGMAGELFF
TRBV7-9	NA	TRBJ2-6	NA	TGTGCCAGCAGCTTATGGGGTAGCTCTGGGGCCAACGTCCTGACTTTC	CASSLWGSSGANVLTF
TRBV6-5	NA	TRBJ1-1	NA	TGTGCCAGCCTAGGTGGGGGAACAGTGAACACTGAAGCTTTCTTT	CASLGGGTVNTEAFF
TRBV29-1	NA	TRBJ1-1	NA	TGCAGCGTTGATCACGGGAGAGGGGTGAACACTGAAGCTTTCTTT	CSVDHGRGVNTEAFF
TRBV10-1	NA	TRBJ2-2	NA	TGCGCCAGCAGCCCACCGGGAGCCGGGGAGCTGTTTTTT	CASSPPGAGELFF
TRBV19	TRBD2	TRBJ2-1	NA	TGTGCCAGCGGGGTCCTAGCGGGAGGCAATGAGCAGTTCTTC	CASGVLAGGNEQFF
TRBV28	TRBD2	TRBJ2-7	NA	TGTGCCAGCAGTTTGGGAGGGTGGGAGCAGTACTTC	CASSLGGWEQYF